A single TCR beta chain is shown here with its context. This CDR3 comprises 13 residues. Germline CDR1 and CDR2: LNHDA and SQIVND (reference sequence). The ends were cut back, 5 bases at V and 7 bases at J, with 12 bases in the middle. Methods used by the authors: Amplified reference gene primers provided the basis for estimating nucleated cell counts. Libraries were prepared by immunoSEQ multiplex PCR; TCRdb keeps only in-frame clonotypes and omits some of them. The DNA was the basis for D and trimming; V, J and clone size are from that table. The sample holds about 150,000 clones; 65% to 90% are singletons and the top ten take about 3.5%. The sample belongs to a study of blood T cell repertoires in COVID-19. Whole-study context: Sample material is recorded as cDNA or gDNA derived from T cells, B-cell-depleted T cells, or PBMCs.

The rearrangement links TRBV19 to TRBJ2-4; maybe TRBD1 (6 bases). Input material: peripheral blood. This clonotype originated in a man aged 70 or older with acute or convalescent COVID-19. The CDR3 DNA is TGTGCCAGTAGTCCCAGGGGCGGGAACATTCAGTACTTC. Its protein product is CASSPRGGNIQYF.